This TCR beta chain was found in a study of blood T cell repertoires in COVID-19. Generated by immunoSEQ multiplex PCR, the TCRdb table keeps only in-frame clones and is missing some. In the table there are approximately 120,000 clones, 74% of which are singletons. The V gene's germline CDR1 is MDHEN and CDR2 SYDVKM. The CDR3 is 12 residues long. V dropped 9 bases and J dropped 2 bases, with 11 bases sitting between them. The V call is TRBV28, the J call TRBJ2-7; D gene unclear. The receptor was isolated from a man in his sixties with acute or convalescent COVID-19. The sequencing sample was made of peripheral blood. The CDR3 bases are TGTGCCAGTAGTCCCCCAACCTACGAGCAGTACTTC. This codes for CASSPPTYEQYF.